The 28 T cell receptor beta chains below were found in one sample sequenced in a study of blood T cell repertoires in COVID-19 (dated by TCRdb to between 2020 and 2021). The library was obtained by the immunoSEQ multiplex PCR assay. Drawn from immuneACCESS, this table holds only the in-frame rearrangements with V and J called that TCRdb kept. Clones are partly lost; checked studies trace under half to an unresolved V gene and leave the rest unexplained. The sample yields approximately 300,000 clones; approximately 90% were counted once. Around 4.6% of the sample is taken by the ten largest. Sequencing was carried out using PBMCs or T cells enriched from blood (not recorded which). The origin of the receptors is a man aged 30-40 years who had recovered from COVID-19.

The chain recombines TRBV5-6 with TRBJ1-2; 11 bases align to TRBD1. Germline V gives CDR1 SGHDT, CDR2 YYEEEE. The CDR3 is 14 amino acids. V dropped 4 bases and J dropped 4; count of bases not matched to a gene: 3. The CDR3 coding sequence is TGTGCCAGCAGCCCGGGACAGGGGGTCTATGGCTACACCTTC. Amino acid sequence: CASSPGQGVYGYTF.

J is TRBJ2-3 and V is TRBV28; perhaps TRBD1 as D (5 bases). The V gene's germline CDR1 is MDHEN and CDR2 SYDVKM. The CDR3 consists of 16 residues. Trimming removed 2 bases from V and 4 bases from J, with 16 bases in between. In nucleotides, the CDR3 is TGTGCCAGCAGTTTAAGATCGCGCAGGGAAGCAGATACGCAGTATTTT. It codes for CASSLRSRREADTQYF. The variable domain in full, with the rest retrieved from reference TRBV28 and TRBJ2-3, is DVKVTQSSRYLVKRTGEKVFLECVQDMDHENMFWYRQDPGLGLRLIYFSYDVKMKEKGDIPEGYSVSREKKERFSLILESASTNQTSMYLCASSLRSRREADTQYFGPGTRLTVL.

J is TRBJ2-7 and V is TRBV9; a weak D match, TRBD1 (5 bases). Germline V gene lookup returns CDR1 SGDLS and CDR2 YYNGEE. V lost 4 bases and J 1 base, leaving 24 bases between the germline ends. The CDR3 is 18 amino acids. The CDR3 sequence: CASSPKPQEDIRSYEQYF. CDR3 coding DNA: TGTGCCAGCAGCCCAAAACCCCAAGAGGACATAAGATCCTACGAGCAGTACTTC.

The chain uses TRBV5-1 and TRBJ2-1; 14 nucleotides agree with TRBD2. Trimming removed 0 bases from V and 4 bases from J; junction bases left unmatched: 6. Looked up from germline, CDR1 is SGHRS and CDR2 is YFSETQ. This CDR3 has 18 amino acids. CDR3 sequence: CASSLDPTSGGGYNEQFF. In nucleotides, the CDR3 is TGCGCCAGCAGCTTGGACCCGACTAGCGGGGGGGGATACAATGAGCAGTTCTTC.

This chain uses TRBV25-1 with TRBJ1-2, with TRBD1 identical over 9 bases. CDR1 MGHDK and CDR2 SYGVNS come from the germline V gene. The J segment lost 3 bases and the V segment lost 3 bases, leaving 11 bases of the junction unmatched. The CDR3 has 17 amino acids. CDR3 in amino acids: CASSDGGGTGTYYGYTF. As DNA, the CDR3 is TGTGCCAGCAGTGATGGGGGGGGGACAGGGACTTACTATGGCTACACCTTC.

The sample holds one count of this clone. The chain employs TRBV3-1 (or the pseudogene TRBV3-2) and TRBJ1-1; weak D call: TRBD1 (5 bases). Germline V CDR1 and CDR2: LGHDT, YNNKEL (reference sequence). Trimming left V 4 bases short and J 8 bases short, with 11 bases between. This CDR3 spans 12 amino acids. The CDR3 is CASSPWGGEAFF. For the CDR3, the DNA is TGTGCCAGCAGCCCCTGGGGGGGAGAAGCTTTCTTT.

V gene TRBV14 combines with J gene TRBJ2-4; TRBD2 matches at 7 bases. The V gene's germline CDR1 is SGHDN and CDR2 FVKESK. The CDR3 contains 14 residues. V was clipped by 3 bases and J by 2 bases; unmatched bases: 1. The CDR3 is CASSHGGTKNIQYF. The CDR3 DNA reads TGTGCCAGCAGCCACGGGGGGACCAAAAACATTCAGTACTTC.

This clone has more than one count but fewer than ten. The rearrangement uses TRBV2 and TRBJ1-1, with a possible D match to TRBD1 (5 bases). The CDR3 is 15 residues long. CDR1 and CDR2 from the germline V gene are SNHLY and FYNNEI. Trimming took 5 bases from V and 4 from J, leaving 17 bases between them. CDR3: CASSLTVGTSTEAFF. The CDR3 DNA is TGTGCCAGCAGTCTCACGGTGGGGACTAGCACTGAAGCTTTCTTT.

This sequence joins TRBV24-1 and TRBJ2-1, with 12 bases fitting TRBD1. With V trimmed by 4 bases and J by 7 bases, 7 bases remained unmatched. CDR3 length equals 16 residues. The V gene's germline CDR1 is KGHDR and CDR2 SFDVKD. This CDR3 is CATSDRGQGARNEQFF. The CDR3 nucleotides are TGTGCCACCAGTGACCGGGGACAGGGGGCGCGTAATGAGCAGTTCTTC.

This chain links TRBV11-1 with TRBJ1-1; 8 nucleotides agree with TRBD1. J gave up 1 base and V 4 bases, and 8 bases lay outside the gene matches. Germline V lookup: CDR1 SGHAT, CDR2 FQDESV (reference sequence). This CDR3 comprises 16 residues. CDR3 amino acids: CASSSPWGTGNTEAFF. The CDR3 coding sequence is TGTGCCAGCAGCTCGCCATGGGGGACAGGGAACACTGAAGCTTTCTTT. Variable domain in full (rest from reference TRBV11-1 and TRBJ1-1): EAEVAQSPRYKITEKSQAVAFWCDPISGHATLYWYRQILGQGPELLVQFQDESVVDDSQLPKDRFSAERLKGVDSTLKIQPAELGDSAMYLCASSSPWGTGNTEAFFGQGTRLTVV.

The chain joins TRBV19 to TRBJ2-4; no firm D call. Trimming took 8 bases from V and 3 from J, leaving 11 bases between them. Germline assignment: CDR1 LNHDA and CDR2 SQIVND (reference sequence). The CDR3 runs to 13 residues. The CDR3 nucleotides read TGTGCCAGTGCAGGTTCAATCAAAAACATTCAGTACTTC. This encodes CASAGSIKNIQYF.

This rearrangement joins TRBV4-1 to TRBJ2-7; D remains ambiguous. The CDR3 consists of 15 residues. Germline CDR1 is MGHRA and CDR2 is YSYEKL. The V and J ends lost 6 bases and 6 bases respectively, with 21 bases between them. CDR3 sequence (DNA): TGCGCCAGCAGTTCTCTAGTTACGGCACCTACCGAGCAGTACTTC. It is translated as CASSSLVTAPTEQYF.

This clone was found once. The chain combines TRBV29-1 with TRBJ2-3; D is perhaps TRBD2 (5 bases). The V gene's germline CDR1 is SQVTM and CDR2 ANQGSEA. This CDR3 has 15 residues. Between the trimmed V and J ends, which lost 8 bases and 6 bases, there was a span of 24 bases. CDR3: CSQSAGHSTWDTQYF. The CDR3 bases are TGCAGCCAGTCTGCGGGCCACTCGACTTGGGATACGCAGTATTTT.

This chain joins TRBV5-1 and TRBJ1-4; the D gene is possibly TRBD1 (6 bases). Deletions cut 0 bases from V and 4 bases from J, with 10 bases between. Germline V gene data show CDR1 as SGHRS and CDR2 as YFSETQ. The CDR3 runs 15 residues. CDR3 amino acids: CASSLAQGFNEKLFF. The CDR3 bases are TGCGCCAGCAGCTTGGCACAGGGCTTTAATGAAAAACTGTTTTTT.

The J gene is TRBJ1-2, the V gene TRBV28; D gene unclear. There are 15 residues in the CDR3. Trimming removed 5 bases at V and 1 base at J, with 14 bases between. Germline V gene data show CDR1 as MDHEN and CDR2 as SYDVKM. CDR3 residues: CASSRGLSGNYGYTF. Written as DNA, the CDR3 is TGTGCCAGCAGTCGCGGCCTGTCGGGTAACTATGGCTACACCTTC.

As DNA, the CDR3 is TGTGCCTGGAGTCCTCCCCCAGTAAATCAAGAGACCCAGTACTTC. The encoded protein is CAWSPPPVNQETQYF. This chain joins TRBV30 and TRBJ2-5; no definite D call. The CDR3 has 15 residues. Trimming removed 2 bases from V and 2 bases from J, with 15 bases in between. Germline V gives CDR1 GTSNPN, CDR2 SVGIG (reference sequence). Full variable domain (outside the CDR3, taken from reference TRBV30 and TRBJ2-5): SQTIHQWPATLVQPVGSPLSLECTVEGTSNPNLYWYRQAAGRGLQLLFYSVGIGQISSEVPQNLSASRPQDRQFILSSKKLLLSDSGFYLCAWSPPPVNQETQYFGPGTRLLVL.

The CDR3 nucleotides are TGTGCCAGCAGCGTAGGACTAGCGGGGGACTACAATGAGCAGTTCTTC. Protein: CASSVGLAGDYNEQFF. The chain combines TRBV9 with TRBJ2-1; 12 bases are shared with TRBD2. Trimming at V came to 0 bases and at J to 3 bases, leaving 1 base not matched to a gene. This CDR3 has 16 amino acids. CDR1 is SGDLS and CDR2 is YYNGEE in the germline V gene.

This clone has a single count. The chain has TRBV29-1 and TRBJ1-2; D is ambiguous. V was clipped by 4 bases and J by 8 bases, with 14 bases between them. Germline CDR1 and CDR2: SQVTM and ANQGSEA. This CDR3 comprises 12 residues. CDR3 coding DNA: TGCAGCGTTGGTCTGCGGGGTGGGGGCTACACCTTC. It translates to CSVGLRGGGYTF.

The rearrangement joins TRBV19 to TRBJ2-6; 9 nucleotides match TRBD1. The CDR3 loop spans 19 amino acids. With 7 bases clipped from V and 0 bases from J, the junction kept 13 bases outside the gene matches. Per the germline V gene, CDR1 is LNHDA and CDR2 is SQIVND (reference sequence). The CDR3 nucleotides are TGTGCCAGTACCCCCCCGCGGGTGACAGGGGGCTCTGGGGCCAACGTCCTGACTTTC. This translates into CASTPPRVTGGSGANVLTF.

This rearrangement joins TRBV19 to TRBJ1-1, with D tentatively TRBD1 (6 bases). Germline V gene sequence: CDR1 LNHDA, CDR2 SQIVND (reference sequence). The V end was cut by 5 bases, the J end by 2 bases, with 15 bases between. CDR3 length equals 15 residues. For the CDR3, the DNA is TGTGCCAGTAGTCTAACAGGGACACCCAACACTGAAGCTTTCTTT. Translating gives CASSLTGTPNTEAFF.

V gene TRBV11-2 combines with J gene TRBJ2-1; 14 nucleotides agree with TRBD2. The germline gives CDR1 SGHAT, CDR2 FQNNGV. The CDR3 runs to 19 residues. The V segment lost 4 bases and the J segment 2 bases; nucleotides outside the gene matches: 10. In DNA, the CDR3 is TGTGCCAGCAGCTCCGCCGGGACTAGCGGGAGCCGCCCCTACAATGAGCAGTTCTTC. Protein: CASSSAGTSGSRPYNEQFF.

This clone turned up a few times. The chain links TRBV28 to TRBJ1-1; 7 nucleotides line up with TRBD1. The CDR3 length is 10 residues. CDR1 is MDHEN, CDR2 SYDVKM, per germline. V trimming: 6 bases; J trimming: 11 bases; junction bases outside the gene matches: 3. CDR3: CASRQGNAFF. The DNA for the CDR3 is TGTGCCAGCAGACAGGGGAACGCTTTCTTT.

This chain connects TRBV7-8 to TRBJ1-5; D unclear. Between the trimmed V and J ends, which lost 2 bases and 2 bases, there was a span of 7 bases. This CDR3 region has 14 residues. Germline V CDR1 and CDR2: SGHVS, FQNEAQ. CDR3 bases: TGTGCCAGCAGCTTACGCGGGGGCAATCAGCCCCAGCATTTT. Translating gives CASSLRGGNQPQHF.

This chain connects TRBV7-8 to TRBJ2-1, with TRBD2 identical over 8 bases. J was trimmed by 4 bases and V by 5 bases; bases with no gene match: 25. Germline-derived CDR1 and CDR2 are SGHVS and FQNEAQ. The CDR3 runs 21 residues. The CDR3 is CASSPRYGTRGISGEYNEQFF. The CDR3 nucleotides read TGTGCCAGCAGCCCCCGGTACGGGACAAGGGGTATTAGCGGGGAGTACAATGAGCAGTTCTTC.

The V gene is TRBV19, the J gene TRBJ1-5; 9 bases fit TRBD1. The CDR3 covers 15 residues. Germline V lookup: CDR1 LNHDA, CDR2 SQIVND (reference sequence). The trim removed 6 bases at V and 7 bases at J, leaving 10 bases unmatched. The CDR3 nucleotides are TGTGCCAGTAGCGGAGGGACAGGGTATTTACAGCCCCAGCATTTT. As protein: CASSGGTGYLQPQHF.

The rearrangement links TRBV6-6 to TRBJ1-1, with D possibly being TRBD1 (5 bases). With 11 bases removed from V and 3 bases from J, the gap between germline ends came to 22 bases. There are 15 residues in the CDR3. Germline V gene sequence: CDR1 MNHNY, CDR2 SVGAGI (reference sequence). CDR3 in DNA: TGTGCCGGAACCAGGGACTTCTCCCGCGACACTGAAGCTTTCTTT. As protein: CAGTRDFSRDTEAFF.

This chain uses TRBV19 with TRBJ1-2, with D uncertain. V lost 6 bases, J lost 8 bases, and 13 bases lay in between. The CDR3 totals 12 residues. Germline CDR1 LNHDA, CDR2 SQIVND (reference sequence). The CDR3 bases are TGTGCCAGTAGCCTTGGTACTTACGGCTACACCTTC. It yields the protein CASSLGTYGYTF.

The chain is built from TRBV5-1 and TRBJ2-1; TRBD1 is a possible D gene (6 bases). The CDR3 is made up of 12 amino acids. Trimming took off 4 bases at V and 10 bases at J, with 12 bases between the two ends. The germline V gene has CDR1 SGHRS and CDR2 YFSETQ. DNA of the CDR3: TGCGCCAGCAGCCCGGACAGATTCGAGCAGTTCTTC. Translated: CASSPDRFEQFF.